The 25 T cell receptor beta chains reported below all come from one sample, sequenced in a study of T cells after posttransplantation cyclophosphamide. Libraries were prepared by immunoSEQ multiplex PCR; TCRdb keeps only in-frame clonotypes and omits some of them. The sample contains around 3,000 clones, about three fifths of which appear only once. Sequenced sample: memory CD8+ T cells sorted from blood. The receptors here all came from a woman in her twenties or thirties in good health and a related stem cell transplant donor.

The gene calls are TRBV2 and TRBJ1-1; D is ambiguous. Germline V lookup: CDR1 SNHLY, CDR2 FYNNEI. The V end was cut by 9 bases, the J end by 1 base, with 6 bases between. This CDR3 has 11 amino acids. The chain's CDR3 is CARASNTEAFF. In DNA form, the CDR3 reads TGTGCCAGGGCTTCGAACACTGAAGCTTTCTTT.

This clone was seen a few times. CDR3 DNA: TGCGCCAGCAGCCAAGATCTCATCGGGGGTTTATATAATTCACCCCTCCACTTT. It codes for CASSQDLIGGLYNSPLHF. V gene TRBV4-3 combines with J gene TRBJ1-6, with D tentatively TRBD1 (5 bases). This CDR3 comprises 18 residues. Germline V CDR1 and CDR2: LGHNA, YSLEER. Trimming pared 0 bases from V and 4 bases from J, leaving 16 bases between.

By sample share, this clone is medium-sized (0.01 to 0.1%). This chain links TRBV9 with TRBJ1-2, with 10 bases matching TRBD1. The germline V gene has CDR1 SGDLS and CDR2 YYNGEE. V lost 3 bases and J lost 7; bases outside the gene matches: 9. The CDR3 loop spans 15 amino acids. The DNA for the CDR3 is TGTGCCAGCAGCGGGGACAGGGGACCTTCTTTTGGCTACACCTTC. Residues: CASSGDRGPSFGYTF.

A few counts support this clone. The chain links TRBV14 to TRBJ2-7, with 14 nucleotides matching TRBD2. The germline V gene encodes CDR1 SGHDN and CDR2 FVKESK. The CDR3 is 20 amino acids. The V segment lost 2 bases and the J segment 5 bases; nucleotides outside the gene matches: 17. CDR3: CASSQTDLGLAGGLGDEQYF. CDR3 in DNA: TGTGCCAGCAGCCAAACAGATTTAGGACTAGCGGGGGGACTTGGAGACGAGCAGTACTTC.

There are a few counts of this clone. The chain employs TRBV5-1 and TRBJ1-4; 7 positions match TRBD1. The V gene end was trimmed by 1 base and the J gene end by 7 bases; junction bases not matched to a gene: 7. The CDR3 length is 15 residues. Germline V CDR1 and CDR2: SGHRS, YFSETQ. The CDR3 protein is CASSLLGQPIEKLFF. CDR3 bases: TGCGCCAGCAGCTTGTTGGGACAGCCTATTGAAAAACTGTTTTTT.

The chain recombines TRBV7-9 with TRBJ1-1, with D maybe TRBD1 (5 bases). CDR1 is SEHNR and CDR2 is FQNEAQ in the germline V gene (reference sequence). The V end lost 4 bases, the J end lost 8 bases, and 17 bases lay between the germline ends. This CDR3 contains 14 residues. The CDR3 DNA reads TGTGCCAGCAGCTCATCCGAGGTTGACAGAGAAGCTTTCTTT. It is translated as CASSSSEVDREAFF.

This clone was recorded a few times. The chain carries TRBV7-9 and TRBJ2-5, with 7 bases matching TRBD2. The V segment lost 2 bases and the J segment 1 base; nucleotides outside the gene matches: 1. The CDR3 sequence is 14 residues long. The germline V gene has CDR1 SEHNR and CDR2 FQNEAQ (reference sequence). The CDR3 loop reads CASSLSSGQETQYF. The CDR3 nucleotides are TGTGCCAGCAGCTTATCTAGCGGCCAAGAGACCCAGTACTTC. The variable domain in full, completed from reference TRBV7-9 and TRBJ2-5, reads DTGVSQNPRHKITKRGQNVTFRCDPISEHNRLYWYRQTLGQGPEFLTYFQNEAQLEKSRLLSDRFSAERPKGSFSTLEIQRTEQGDSAMYLCASSLSSGQETQYFGPGTRLLVL.

This clone came up a few times. The CDR3 DNA reads TGTGCCAGCAGCTCGGACAGGACCGTCTATGGCTACACCTTC. This sequence encodes CASSSDRTVYGYTF. The chain carries TRBV7-9 and TRBJ1-2, with 7 bases lining up with TRBD1. J gave up 4 bases and V 4 bases, and 6 bases lay outside the gene matches. The CDR3 extends over 14 amino acids. CDR1 and CDR2 from the germline V gene are SEHNR and FQNEAQ (reference sequence).

This clone has more than one count but fewer than ten. This chain uses TRBV7-9 with TRBJ2-7; maybe TRBD2 (5 bases). The CDR3 is 16 residues long. Trimming removed 1 base from V and 2 bases from J, with 15 bases in between. The germline gives CDR1 SEHNR, CDR2 FQNEAQ (reference sequence). Written as DNA, the CDR3 is TGTGCCAGCAGCTTAGAAGCGGCCAGGAGACCCTACGAGCAGTACTTC. Its translation is CASSLEAARRPYEQYF. The full variable domain, with the rest looked up from reference TRBV7-9 and TRBJ2-7, is DTGVSQNPRHKITKRGQNVTFRCDPISEHNRLYWYRQTLGQGPEFLTYFQNEAQLEKSRLLSDRFSAERPKGSFSTLEIQRTEQGDSAMYLCASSLEAARRPYEQYFGPGTRLTVT.

This clone turned up a few times. CDR3 in amino acids: CASSFPGLNEKLFF. In DNA, the CDR3 is TGTGCCAGCAGTTTCCCGGGACTGAATGAAAAACTGTTTTTT. The J gene is TRBJ1-4, the V gene TRBV28; tentative D call: TRBD1 (5 bases). V lost 3 bases to trimming and J lost 5 bases, with 10 bases between them. In germline, CDR1 is MDHEN, CDR2 SYDVKM. The CDR3 contains 14 residues.

This chain uses TRBV5-6 with TRBJ2-7; D is possibly TRBD1 (6 bases). The CDR3 has 15 amino acids. From germline, CDR1 is SGHDT and CDR2 YYEEEE. Trimming took 3 bases from V and 2 from J, leaving 15 bases between them. The CDR3 protein is CASSSYTGLPYEQYF. CDR3 bases: TGTGCCAGCAGCTCATACACAGGGCTGCCCTACGAGCAGTACTTC.

The CDR3 protein is CASTSVGGNEQFF. CDR3 DNA sequence: TGCGCCAGCACCTCGGTCGGGGGCAATGAGCAGTTCTTC. The gene calls are TRBV4-3 and TRBJ2-1; possible D gene TRBD2, 6 bases. Germline V gene lookup returns CDR1 LGHNA and CDR2 YSLEER. The length of the CDR3 is 13 residues. V lost 7 bases and J 6 bases, leaving 13 bases between the germline ends.

V gene TRBV5-6 combines with J gene TRBJ1-5, with TRBD1 matching over 9 bases. The germline CDR1 and CDR2 sequences are SGHDT and YYEEEE. The CDR3 spans 15 residues. Unmatched junction bases numbered 10, after V lost 2 bases and J lost 10 bases. The CDR3: CASSLSGQGLPPQHF. The CDR3 DNA reads TGTGCCAGCAGCTTATCGGGACAGGGCCTTCCCCCCCAGCATTTT. The variable domain in full, completed from reference TRBV5-6 and TRBJ1-5, reads DAGVTQSPTHLIKTRGQQVTLRCSPKSGHDTVSWYQQALGQGPQFIFQYYEEEERQRGNFPDRFSGHQFPNYSSELNVNALLLGDSALYLCASSLSGQGLPPQHFGDGTRLSIL.

This sequence joins TRBV7-9 and TRBJ2-4; 10 bases fit TRBD1. The CDR3 is 19 residues long. CDR1 and CDR2 from the germline V gene are SEHNR and FQNEAQ (reference sequence). Losses at the gene ends were 5 bases for V and 1 base for J; bases not matched to a gene: 14. In nucleotides, the CDR3 is TGTGCCAGCAGCGCGGGGCCAAATGACAGGGGGCGCGCCAAAAACATTCAGTACTTC. It yields the protein CASSAGPNDRGRAKNIQYF.

The V gene is TRBV6-5, the J gene TRBJ1-1; maybe TRBD1 (6 bases). Germline CDR1 MNHEY, CDR2 SVGAGI. The V end lost 6 bases, the J end lost 11 bases, and 10 bases lay between the germline ends. This CDR3 has 10 residues. CDR3 nucleotides: TGTGCCAGCAGGCACCAGGGGGCTTTCTTT. Protein product: CASRHQGAFF.

The CDR3 coding sequence is TGTGCCAGCAGTGAACTAACAGGCACCGAGCAGTACTTC. Protein product: CASSELTGTEQYF. The rearrangement uses TRBV25-1 and TRBJ2-7, with D perhaps matching TRBD1 (5 bases). Germline CDR1 MGHDK, CDR2 SYGVNS. The CDR3 extends over 13 amino acids. Trimming took off 2 bases at V and 6 bases at J, with 11 bases between the two ends.

This clone ranks as large (0.1 to 1%). The chain employs TRBV6-1 and TRBJ1-3; the D gene is possibly TRBD1 (6 bases). The CDR3 spans 15 residues. V was shortened by 7 bases and J by 2 bases, with 15 bases between the two germline ends. Germline CDR1 MNHNS, CDR2 SASEGT. The CDR3 coding sequence is TGTGCCAGCATCTTTGTCCAGGGGACTGGAAACACCATATATTTT. This codes for CASIFVQGTGNTIYF.

J is TRBJ2-3 and V is TRBV28; D might be TRBD2 (7 bases). CDR1 and CDR2 from the germline V gene are MDHEN and SYDVKM. The V gene lost 5 bases and the J gene lost 2 bases, with 14 bases spanning the gap. CDR3 size: 15 residues. The CDR3 region has the DNA TGTGCCAGCAGTCGGGGAGGGGGGATCACAGATACGCAGTATTTT. Amino acids: CASSRGGGITDTQYF.

V gene TRBV2 combines with J gene TRBJ2-1; 9 positions match TRBD1. This CDR3 spans 16 amino acids. V shed 7 bases, J shed 4 bases, and the junction held 11 bases outside the gene matches. Germline V CDR1 and CDR2: SNHLY, FYNNEI. CDR3 protein: CASIDRGSQFYNEQFF. CDR3 coding DNA: TGTGCCAGCATTGACAGGGGGTCACAATTTTACAATGAGCAGTTCTTC.

The rearrangement links TRBV9 to TRBJ2-5; a possible D gene is TRBD1 (6 bases). The germline CDR1 and CDR2 sequences are SGDLS and YYNGEE. V dropped 3 bases and J dropped 1 base, with 16 bases sitting between them. This CDR3 is 16 amino acids long. The CDR3 protein is CASSARQGSTQETQYF. The CDR3 DNA follows: TGTGCCAGCAGCGCTCGCCAGGGGAGTACCCAAGAGACCCAGTACTTC.

J is TRBJ2-3 and V is TRBV4-3; tentative D call: TRBD2 (7 bases). CDR1 is LGHNA, CDR2 YSLEER, per germline. V was shortened by 0 bases and J by 4 bases, with 11 bases between the two germline ends. CDR3 length: 15 amino acids. CDR3 coding DNA: TGCGCCAGCAGCCAAGATAGGGGGGGGGCAGATACGCAGTATTTT. Amino acids: CASSQDRGGADTQYF.

The chain is built from TRBV28 and TRBJ2-7; D may be TRBD1 (7 bases). The V end lost 6 bases, the J end lost 0 bases, and 21 bases lay between the germline ends. The CDR3 has 17 amino acids. Per the germline V gene, CDR1 is MDHEN and CDR2 is SYDVKM. The CDR3 DNA reads TGTGCCAGCAGAGGGACTCGGACAGGAAGAGACTCCTACGAGCAGTACTTC. Protein product: CASRGTRTGRDSYEQYF.

The V and J genes are TRBV7-9 and TRBJ2-5; D may be TRBD1 (5 bases). Germline loops: CDR1 SEHNR, CDR2 FQNEAQ (reference sequence). V dropped 6 bases and J dropped 2 bases, with 19 bases sitting between them. This CDR3 has 16 amino acids. This CDR3 is CASSKLSRTKQETQYF. For the CDR3, the DNA is TGTGCCAGCAGTAAACTCTCCCGGACAAAACAAGAGACCCAGTACTTC.

Here the CDR3 reads CASSHTGTGSYEQYF. The DNA for the CDR3 is TGCGCCAGCAGCCATACCGGGACAGGTTCCTACGAGCAGTACTTC. V gene TRBV4-1 combines with J gene TRBJ2-7, with TRBD1 matching 8 bases. V shed 3 bases, J shed 1 base, and the junction held 5 bases outside the gene matches. Germline CDR1 and CDR2: MGHRA and YSYEKL. This CDR3 is 15 amino acids long.

Turning to this clone: Other nucleotide sequences in the sample specify the same CDR3. The chain links TRBV4-3 to TRBJ2-5; D is perhaps TRBD2 (6 bases). This CDR3 is 14 amino acids long. Per germline, CDR1 LGHNA and CDR2 YSLEER. Trimming took off 3 bases at V and 1 base at J, with 9 bases between the two ends. For the CDR3, the DNA is TGCGCCAGCAGCCACCTTAGCGGCCAAGAGACCCAGTACTTC. Its protein is CASSHLSGQETQYF.